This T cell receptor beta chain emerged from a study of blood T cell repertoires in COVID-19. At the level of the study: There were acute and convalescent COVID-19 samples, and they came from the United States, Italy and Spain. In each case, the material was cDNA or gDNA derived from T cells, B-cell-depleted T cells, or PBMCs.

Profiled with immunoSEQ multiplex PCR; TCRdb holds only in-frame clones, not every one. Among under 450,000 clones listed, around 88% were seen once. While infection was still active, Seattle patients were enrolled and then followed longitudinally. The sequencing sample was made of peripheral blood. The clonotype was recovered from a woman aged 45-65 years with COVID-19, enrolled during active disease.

The CDR3 loop reads CASRGGGGSYNEQFF. In DNA, the CDR3 is TGTGCCAGCAGGGGCGGGGGGGGATCCTACAATGAGCAGTTCTTC. This sequence joins TRBV4-2 and TRBJ2-1; 9 bases line up with TRBD2. The V segment lost 6 bases and the J segment 1 base; nucleotides outside the gene matches: 4. Per germline, CDR1 LGHNA and CDR2 YNFKEQ. The CDR3 is made up of 15 amino acids.